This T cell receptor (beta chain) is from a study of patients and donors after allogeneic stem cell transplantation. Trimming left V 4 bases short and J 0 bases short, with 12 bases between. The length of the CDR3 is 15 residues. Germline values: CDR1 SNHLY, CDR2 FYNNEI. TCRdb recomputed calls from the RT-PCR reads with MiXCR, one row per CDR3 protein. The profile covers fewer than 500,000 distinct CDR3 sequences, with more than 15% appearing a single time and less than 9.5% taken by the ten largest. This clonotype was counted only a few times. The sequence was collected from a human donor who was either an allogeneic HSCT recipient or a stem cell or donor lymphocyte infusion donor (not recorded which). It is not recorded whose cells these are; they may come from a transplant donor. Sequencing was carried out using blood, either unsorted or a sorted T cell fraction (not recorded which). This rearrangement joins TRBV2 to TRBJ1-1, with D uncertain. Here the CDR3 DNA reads TGTGCCAGCAGTGTCCAGATCCACTTGAACACTGAAGCTTTCTTT. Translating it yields CASSVQIHLNTEAFF.